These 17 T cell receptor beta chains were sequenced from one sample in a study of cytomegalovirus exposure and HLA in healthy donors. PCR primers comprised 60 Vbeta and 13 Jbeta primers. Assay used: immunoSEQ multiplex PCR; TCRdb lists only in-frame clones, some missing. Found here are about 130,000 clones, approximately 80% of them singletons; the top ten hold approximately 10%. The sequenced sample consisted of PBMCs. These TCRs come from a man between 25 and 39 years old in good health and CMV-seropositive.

The CDR3 sequence: CSVAEDPSTDTQYF. The CDR3 coding sequence is TGCAGCGTTGCGGAGGACCCTAGCACAGATACGCAGTATTTT. V gene TRBV29-1 combines with J gene TRBJ2-3; D possibly corresponds to TRBD2 (5 bases). Germline-derived CDR1 and CDR2 are SQVTM and ANQGSEA. This CDR3 has 14 residues. V shed 4 bases and J shed 0 bases, with 11 bases lying between them.

The chain's CDR3 is CASSIRQGSQPQHF. Here the CDR3 DNA reads TGTGCCAGCAGTATCAGACAGGGAAGTCAGCCCCAGCATTTT. The chain has TRBV28 and TRBJ1-5, with 7 bases lining up with TRBD1. V lost 5 bases, J lost 6 bases, and 7 bases stayed unmatched. Germline-derived CDR1 and CDR2 are MDHEN and SYDVKM. This CDR3 has 14 amino acids. The full variable domain, with the rest looked up from reference TRBV28 and TRBJ1-5, is DVKVTQSSRYLVKRTGEKVFLECVQDMDHENMFWYRQDPGLGLRLIYFSYDVKMKEKGDIPEGYSVSREKKERFSLILESASTNQTSMYLCASSIRQGSQPQHFGDGTRLSIL.

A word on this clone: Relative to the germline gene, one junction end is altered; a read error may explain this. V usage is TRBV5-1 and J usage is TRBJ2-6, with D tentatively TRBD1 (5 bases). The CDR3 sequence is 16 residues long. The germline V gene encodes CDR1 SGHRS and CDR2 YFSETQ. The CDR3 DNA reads TGCGCCAGCAGCTTGGACGGATCTCCTGGGGCCAACGGCCTGACTTTC. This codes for CASSLDGSPGANGLTF.

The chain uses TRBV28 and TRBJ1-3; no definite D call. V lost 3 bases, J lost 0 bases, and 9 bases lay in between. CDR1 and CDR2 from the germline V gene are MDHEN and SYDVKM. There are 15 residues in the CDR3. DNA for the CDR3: TGTGCCAGCAGTTTCAGGTGGTCCTCTGGAAACACCATATATTTT. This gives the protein CASSFRWSSGNTIYF.

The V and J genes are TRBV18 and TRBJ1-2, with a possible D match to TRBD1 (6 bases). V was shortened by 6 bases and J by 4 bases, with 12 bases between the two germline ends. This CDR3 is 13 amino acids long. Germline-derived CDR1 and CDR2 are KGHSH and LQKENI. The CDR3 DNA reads TGTGCCAGCTCCTTTGGACAGACCTATGGCTACACCTTC. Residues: CASSFGQTYGYTF.

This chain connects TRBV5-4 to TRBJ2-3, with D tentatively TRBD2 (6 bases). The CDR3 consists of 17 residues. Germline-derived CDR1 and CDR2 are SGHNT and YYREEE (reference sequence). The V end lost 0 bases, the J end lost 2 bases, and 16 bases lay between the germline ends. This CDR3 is CASSLGLATLTTDTQYF. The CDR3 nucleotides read TGTGCCAGCAGCTTGGGGCTAGCGACACTCACCACAGATACGCAGTATTTT.

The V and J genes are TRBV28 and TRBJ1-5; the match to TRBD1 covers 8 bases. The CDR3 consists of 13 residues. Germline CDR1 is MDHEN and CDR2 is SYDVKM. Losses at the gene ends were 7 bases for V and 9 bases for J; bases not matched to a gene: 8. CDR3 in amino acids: CASTTGAVGPQHF. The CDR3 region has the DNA TGTGCCAGCACGACAGGGGCCGTCGGGCCCCAGCATTTT.

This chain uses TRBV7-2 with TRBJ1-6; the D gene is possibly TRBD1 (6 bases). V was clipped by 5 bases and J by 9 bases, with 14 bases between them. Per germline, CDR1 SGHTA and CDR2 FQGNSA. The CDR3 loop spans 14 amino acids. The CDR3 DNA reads TGTGCCAGCAGCGCCCGACAGGTCACTTCACCCCTCCACTTT. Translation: CASSARQVTSPLHF.

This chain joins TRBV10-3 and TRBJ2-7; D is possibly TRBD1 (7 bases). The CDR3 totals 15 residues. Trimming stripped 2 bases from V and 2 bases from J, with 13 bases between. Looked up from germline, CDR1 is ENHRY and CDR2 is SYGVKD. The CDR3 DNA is TGTGCCATCAGTGAGGGATCAGGGGGGACCTACGAGCAGTACTTC. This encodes CAISEGSGGTYEQYF.

The CDR3 sequence is CASSSRLAGGSYNEQFF. As DNA, the CDR3 is TGCGCCAGCAGCTCCCGACTAGCGGGGGGCTCCTACAATGAGCAGTTCTTC. The chain couples TRBV5-1 to TRBJ2-1; TRBD2 matches 13 bases. J was trimmed by 0 bases and V by 3 bases; bases with no gene match: 3. The germline CDR1 and CDR2 sequences are SGHRS and YFSETQ. This CDR3 has 17 amino acids.

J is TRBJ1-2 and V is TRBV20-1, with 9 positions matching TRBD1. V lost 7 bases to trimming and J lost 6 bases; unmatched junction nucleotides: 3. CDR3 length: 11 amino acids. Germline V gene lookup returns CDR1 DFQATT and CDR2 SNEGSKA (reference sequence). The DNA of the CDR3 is TGCAGTGGGGACAGGGACGATGGCTACACCTTC. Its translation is CSGDRDDGYTF.

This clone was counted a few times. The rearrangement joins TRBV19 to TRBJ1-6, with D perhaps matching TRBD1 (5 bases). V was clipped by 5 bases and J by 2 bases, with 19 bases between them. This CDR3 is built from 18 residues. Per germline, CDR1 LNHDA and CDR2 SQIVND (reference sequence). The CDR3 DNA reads TGTGCCAGTAGTCTCCAGTTAAGACGGGGGGCCTATAATTCACCCCTCCACTTT. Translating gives CASSLQLRRGAYNSPLHF.

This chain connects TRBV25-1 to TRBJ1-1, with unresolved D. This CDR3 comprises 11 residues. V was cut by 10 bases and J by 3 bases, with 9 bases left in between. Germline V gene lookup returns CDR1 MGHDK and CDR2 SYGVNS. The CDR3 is CATTTYTEAFF. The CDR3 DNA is TGTGCCACTACGACATACACTGAAGCTTTCTTT.

This CDR3 is CASRRLTDGGEGYTF. CDR3 DNA sequence: TGCGCCAGCAGACGACTCACGGACGGCGGGGAGGGCTACACCTTC. This chain uses TRBV5-1 with TRBJ1-2; D gene ambiguous. The germline V gene encodes CDR1 SGHRS and CDR2 YFSETQ. The V end lost 5 bases, the J end lost 8 bases, and 22 bases lay between the germline ends. The CDR3 runs 15 residues.

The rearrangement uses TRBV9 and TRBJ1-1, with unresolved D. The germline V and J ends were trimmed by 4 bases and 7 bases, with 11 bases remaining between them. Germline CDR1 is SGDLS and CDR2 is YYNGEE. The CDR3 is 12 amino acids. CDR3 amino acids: CASSPGEVEAFF. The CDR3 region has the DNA TGTGCCAGCAGCCCCGGTGAGGTTGAAGCTTTCTTT.

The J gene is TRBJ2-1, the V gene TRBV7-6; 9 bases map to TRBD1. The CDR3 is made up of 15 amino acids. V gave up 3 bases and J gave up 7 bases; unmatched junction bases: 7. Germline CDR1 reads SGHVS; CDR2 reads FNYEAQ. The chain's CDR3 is CASSFRYRGRNEQFF. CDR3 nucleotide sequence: TGTGCCAGCAGCTTCCGATACAGGGGGCGGAATGAGCAGTTCTTC. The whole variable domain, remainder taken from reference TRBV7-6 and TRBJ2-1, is GAGVSQSPRYKVTKRGQDVALRCDPISGHVSLYWYRQALGQGPEFLTYFNYEAQQDKSGLPNDRFSAERPEGSISTLTIQRTEQRDSAMYRCASSFRYRGRNEQFFGPGTRLTVL.

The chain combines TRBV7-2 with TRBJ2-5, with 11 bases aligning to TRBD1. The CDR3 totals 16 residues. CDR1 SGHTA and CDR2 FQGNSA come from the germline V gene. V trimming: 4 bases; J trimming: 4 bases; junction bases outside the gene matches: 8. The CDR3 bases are TGTGCCAGCAGCTCCTCCGGGACAGGGGGACGAGAGACCCAGTACTTC. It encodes CASSSSGTGGRETQYF.